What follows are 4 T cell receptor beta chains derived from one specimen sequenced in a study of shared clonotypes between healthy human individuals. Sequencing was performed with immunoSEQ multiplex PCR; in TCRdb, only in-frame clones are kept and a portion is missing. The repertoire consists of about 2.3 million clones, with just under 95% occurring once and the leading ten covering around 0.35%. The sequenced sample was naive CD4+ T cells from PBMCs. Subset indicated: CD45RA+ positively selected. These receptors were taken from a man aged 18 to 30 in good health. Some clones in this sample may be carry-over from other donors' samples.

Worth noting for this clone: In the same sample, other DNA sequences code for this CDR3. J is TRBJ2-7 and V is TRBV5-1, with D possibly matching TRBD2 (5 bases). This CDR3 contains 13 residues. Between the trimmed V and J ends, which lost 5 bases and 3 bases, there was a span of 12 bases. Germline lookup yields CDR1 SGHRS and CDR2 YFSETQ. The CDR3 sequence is CASSRVGSYEQYF. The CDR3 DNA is TGCGCCAGCAGTAGGGTGGGGAGCTACGAGCAGTACTTC.

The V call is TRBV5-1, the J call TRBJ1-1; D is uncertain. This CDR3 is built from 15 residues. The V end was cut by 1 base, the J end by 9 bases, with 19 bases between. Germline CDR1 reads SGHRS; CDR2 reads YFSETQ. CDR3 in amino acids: CASSLLARQEPKAFF. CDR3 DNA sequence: TGCGCCAGCAGCTTGCTTGCACGACAAGAACCCAAAGCTTTCTTT.

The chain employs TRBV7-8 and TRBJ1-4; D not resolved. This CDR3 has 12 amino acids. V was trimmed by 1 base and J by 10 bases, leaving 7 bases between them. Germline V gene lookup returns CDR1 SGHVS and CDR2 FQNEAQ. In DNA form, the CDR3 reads TGTGCCAGCAGCTTAGTTCCTGGAAAACTGTTTTTT. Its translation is CASSLVPGKLFF.

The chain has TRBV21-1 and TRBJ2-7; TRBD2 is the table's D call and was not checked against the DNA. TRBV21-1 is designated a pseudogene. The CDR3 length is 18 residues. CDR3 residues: CASSSPSAASGRAYEQYF. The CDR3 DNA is TGTGCCAGCAGCTCCCCCTCCGCAGCTAGCGGGAGGGCCTACGAGCAGTACTTC.